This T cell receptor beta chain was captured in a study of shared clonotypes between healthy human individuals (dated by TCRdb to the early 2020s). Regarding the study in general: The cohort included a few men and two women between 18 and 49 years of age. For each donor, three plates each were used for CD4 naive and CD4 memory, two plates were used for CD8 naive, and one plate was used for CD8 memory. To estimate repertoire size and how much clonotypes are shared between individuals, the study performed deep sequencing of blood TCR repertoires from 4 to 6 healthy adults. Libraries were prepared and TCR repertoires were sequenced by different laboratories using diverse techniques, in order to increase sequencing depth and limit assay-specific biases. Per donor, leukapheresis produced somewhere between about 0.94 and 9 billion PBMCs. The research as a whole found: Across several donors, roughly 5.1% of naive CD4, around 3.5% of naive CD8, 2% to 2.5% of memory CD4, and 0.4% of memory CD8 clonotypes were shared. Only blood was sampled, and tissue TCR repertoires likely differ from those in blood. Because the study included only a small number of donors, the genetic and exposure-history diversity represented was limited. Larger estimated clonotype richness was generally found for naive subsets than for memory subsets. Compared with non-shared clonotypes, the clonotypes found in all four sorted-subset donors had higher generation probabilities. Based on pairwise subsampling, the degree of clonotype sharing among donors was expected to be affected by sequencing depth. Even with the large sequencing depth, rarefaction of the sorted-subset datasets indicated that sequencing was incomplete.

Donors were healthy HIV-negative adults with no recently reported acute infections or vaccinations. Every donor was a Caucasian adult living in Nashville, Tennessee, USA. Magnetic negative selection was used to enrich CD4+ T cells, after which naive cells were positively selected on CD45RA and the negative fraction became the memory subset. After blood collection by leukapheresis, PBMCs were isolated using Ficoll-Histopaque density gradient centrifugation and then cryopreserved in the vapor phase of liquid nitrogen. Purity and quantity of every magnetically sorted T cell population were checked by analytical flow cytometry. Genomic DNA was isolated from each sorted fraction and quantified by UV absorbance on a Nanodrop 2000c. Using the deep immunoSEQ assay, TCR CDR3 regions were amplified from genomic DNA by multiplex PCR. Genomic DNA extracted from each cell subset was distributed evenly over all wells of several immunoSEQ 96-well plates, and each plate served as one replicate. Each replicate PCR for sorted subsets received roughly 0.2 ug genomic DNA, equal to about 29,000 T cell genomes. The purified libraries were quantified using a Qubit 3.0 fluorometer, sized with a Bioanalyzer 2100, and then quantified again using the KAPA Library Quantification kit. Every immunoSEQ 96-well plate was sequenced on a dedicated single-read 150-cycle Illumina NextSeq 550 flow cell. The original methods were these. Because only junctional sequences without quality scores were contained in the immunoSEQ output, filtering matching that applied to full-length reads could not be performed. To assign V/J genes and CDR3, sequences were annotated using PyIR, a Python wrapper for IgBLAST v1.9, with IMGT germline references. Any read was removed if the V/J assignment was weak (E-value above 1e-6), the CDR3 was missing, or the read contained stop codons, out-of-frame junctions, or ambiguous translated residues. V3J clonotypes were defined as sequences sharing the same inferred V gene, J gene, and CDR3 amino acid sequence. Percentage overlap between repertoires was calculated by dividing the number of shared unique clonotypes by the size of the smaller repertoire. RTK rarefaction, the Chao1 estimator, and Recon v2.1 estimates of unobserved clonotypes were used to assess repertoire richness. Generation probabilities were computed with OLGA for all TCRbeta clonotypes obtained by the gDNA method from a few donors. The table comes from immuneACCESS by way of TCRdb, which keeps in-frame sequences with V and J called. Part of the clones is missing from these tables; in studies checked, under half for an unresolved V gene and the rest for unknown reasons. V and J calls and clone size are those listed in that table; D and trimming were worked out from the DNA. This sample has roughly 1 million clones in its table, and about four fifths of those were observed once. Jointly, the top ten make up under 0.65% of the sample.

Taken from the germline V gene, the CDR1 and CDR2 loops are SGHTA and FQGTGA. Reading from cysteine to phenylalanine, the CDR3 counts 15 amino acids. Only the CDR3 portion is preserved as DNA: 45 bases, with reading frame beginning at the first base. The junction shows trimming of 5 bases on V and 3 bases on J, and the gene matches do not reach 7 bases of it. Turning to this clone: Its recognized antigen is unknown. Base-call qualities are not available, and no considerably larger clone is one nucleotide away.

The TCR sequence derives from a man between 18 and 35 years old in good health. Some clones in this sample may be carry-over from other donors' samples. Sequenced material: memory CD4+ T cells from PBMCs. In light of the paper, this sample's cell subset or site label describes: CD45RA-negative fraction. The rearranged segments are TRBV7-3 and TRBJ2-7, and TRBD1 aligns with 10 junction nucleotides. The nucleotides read TGTGCCAGCAGCCCCGGGACAGGGGATGGCTACGAGCAGTACTTC. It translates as CASSPGTGDGYEQYF.